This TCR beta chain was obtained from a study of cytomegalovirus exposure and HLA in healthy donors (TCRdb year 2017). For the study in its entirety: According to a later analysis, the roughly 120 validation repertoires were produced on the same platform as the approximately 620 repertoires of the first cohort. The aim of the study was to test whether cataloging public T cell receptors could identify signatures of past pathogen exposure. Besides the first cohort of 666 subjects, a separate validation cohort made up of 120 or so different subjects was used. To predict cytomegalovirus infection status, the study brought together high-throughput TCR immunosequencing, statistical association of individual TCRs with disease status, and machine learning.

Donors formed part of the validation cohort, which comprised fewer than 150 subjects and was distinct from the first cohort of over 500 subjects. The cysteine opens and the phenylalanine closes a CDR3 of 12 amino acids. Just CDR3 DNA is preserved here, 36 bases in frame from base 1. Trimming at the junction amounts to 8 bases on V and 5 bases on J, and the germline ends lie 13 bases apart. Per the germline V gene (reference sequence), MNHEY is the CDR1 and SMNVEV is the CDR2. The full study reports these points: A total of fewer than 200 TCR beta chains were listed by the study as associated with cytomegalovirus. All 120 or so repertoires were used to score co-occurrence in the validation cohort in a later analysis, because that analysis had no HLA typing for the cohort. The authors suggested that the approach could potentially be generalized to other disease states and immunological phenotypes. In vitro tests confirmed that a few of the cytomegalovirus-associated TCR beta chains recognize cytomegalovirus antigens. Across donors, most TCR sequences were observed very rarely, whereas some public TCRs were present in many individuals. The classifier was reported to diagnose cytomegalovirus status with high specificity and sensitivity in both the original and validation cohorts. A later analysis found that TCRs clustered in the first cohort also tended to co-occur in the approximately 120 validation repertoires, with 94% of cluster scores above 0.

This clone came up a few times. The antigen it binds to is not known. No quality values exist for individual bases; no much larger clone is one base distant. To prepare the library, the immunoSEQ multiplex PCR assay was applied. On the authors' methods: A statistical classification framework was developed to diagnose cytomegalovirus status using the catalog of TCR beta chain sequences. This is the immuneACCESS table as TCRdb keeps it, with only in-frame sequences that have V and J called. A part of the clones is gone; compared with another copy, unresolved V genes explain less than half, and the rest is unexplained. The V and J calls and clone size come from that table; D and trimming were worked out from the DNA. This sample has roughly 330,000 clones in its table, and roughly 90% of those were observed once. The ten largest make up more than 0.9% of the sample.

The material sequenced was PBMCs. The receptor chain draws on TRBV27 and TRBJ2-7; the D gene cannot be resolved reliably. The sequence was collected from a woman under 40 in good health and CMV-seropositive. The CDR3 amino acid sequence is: CASDAARHEQYF. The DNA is TGTGCCAGCGACGCGGCCAGGCACGAGCAGTACTTC.